The text below deals with one TCR beta chain. The sample comes from a study of CD8+ T cells in alopecia areata. The CDR3 consists of 14 residues. V lost 4 bases to trimming and J lost 2 bases; unmatched junction nucleotides: 5. CDR1 MDHEN and CDR2 SYDVKM come from the germline V gene. CD4+ and CD8+ T cells were sorted from PBMCs stained for CD3, CD4 and CD8. RNA extraction and reverse transcription yielded cDNA as sequencing template. Clones were read by immunoSEQ multiplex PCR, and TCRdb kept only the in-frame ones, dropping some. The sample shows 110,000 to 150,000 clones, about three fifths of them seen only once.

This chain joins TRBV28 and TRBJ2-7; 7 nucleotides agree with TRBD2. Sequencing was done on a sample of CD8+ T cells sorted from blood. The clonotype was recovered from a human donor in good health. CDR3 region: CASSYREETYEQYF. As DNA, the CDR3 is TGTGCCAGCAGTTATCGGGAGGAGACCTACGAGCAGTACTTC.